These 5 T cell receptor beta chains were sequenced from one sample in a study of blood T cell repertoires in COVID-19. Clones were read by immunoSEQ multiplex PCR, and TCRdb kept only the in-frame ones, dropping some. Among approximately 230,000 clones listed, around 84% were seen once. The source material was PBMCs or T cells enriched from blood (not recorded which). The receptors shown here come from a man aged 40-49 years who had recovered from COVID-19.

The gene calls are TRBV19 and TRBJ1-5; D unclear. CDR1 and CDR2 from the germline V gene are LNHDA and SQIVND (reference sequence). The CDR3 length is 15 residues. The V and J ends lost 5 bases and 0 bases respectively, with 11 bases between them. The CDR3 sequence is CASSLTGYSNQPQHF. CDR3 DNA sequence: TGTGCCAGTAGTCTAACGGGGTATAGCAATCAGCCCCAGCATTTT.

The rearrangement uses TRBV19 and TRBJ2-6; 8 nucleotides agree with TRBD1. CDR3 length: 16 residues. The junction had 6 bases not matched to a gene; V was cut back by 5 bases and J by 3 bases. The V gene's germline CDR1 is LNHDA and CDR2 SQIVND (reference sequence). The chain's CDR3 is CASSVDREVGANVLTF. DNA for the CDR3: TGTGCCAGTAGTGTGGACAGGGAAGTTGGGGCCAACGTCCTGACTTTC.

This clone was counted once. This chain connects TRBV4-1 to TRBJ1-6, with D tentatively TRBD1 (6 bases). V was trimmed by 5 bases and J by 8 bases, leaving 19 bases between them. The CDR3 spans 16 residues. Germline lookup yields CDR1 MGHRA and CDR2 YSYEKL. The CDR3 DNA reads as TGCGCCAGCAGCGACGGAGTTCAGGGGCGGGATTCACCCCTCCACTTT. As protein: CASSDGVQGRDSPLHF.

This clone was counted a single time. The J gene is TRBJ1-1, the V gene TRBV4-3; D is possibly TRBD1 (6 bases). The CDR3 sequence is 16 residues long. CDR1 and CDR2 from the germline V gene are LGHNA and YSLEER. The V end lost 0 bases, the J end lost 1 base, and 12 bases lay between the germline ends. DNA for the CDR3: TGCGCCAGCAGCCAAGAACGGGGGGCGGGGAACACTGAAGCTTTCTTT. This translates into CASSQERGAGNTEAFF.

The chain recombines TRBV2 with TRBJ2-7; no firm D call. This CDR3 has 11 residues. V was cut by 6 bases and J by 4 bases, with 7 bases left in between. Germline V gene data show CDR1 as SNHLY and CDR2 as FYNNEI. CDR3 in DNA: TGTGCCAGCAGGGAGATGTACGAGCAGTACTTC. It specifies CASREMYEQYF. The full variable domain, its missing parts supplied by reference TRBV2 and TRBJ2-7, is EPEVTQTPSHQVTQMGQEVILRCVPISNHLYFYWYRQILGQKVEFLVSFYNNEISEKSEIFDDQFSVERPDGSNFTLKIRSTKLEDSAMYFCASREMYEQYFGPGTRLTVT.